This T cell receptor (beta chain) was retrieved from a study of T cell repertoires in cytomegalovirus infection. Study overall: CMV infection plus the matching HLA type was flagged by public TCR beta signatures. Study outcomes and limitations: There were carriers of CMV plus the relevant HLA, and cumulative public TCR beta family frequency identified them. Predominance within the ex vivo response was attributable to HLA-C-restricted CMV-specific TCR beta clonotypes.

In TCRdb, the reads were re-called with MiXCR into one record per CDR3 protein. The sample lists about 740,000 distinct CDR3 sequences; 35% were seen once. With regard to this clonotype: Its antigen is unknown.

This receptor was taken from a human donor in good health (CMV status not recorded). Some clones in this sample may be carry-over from other donors' samples. The specimen sequenced was PBMCs.

CDR3 in DNA: TGCGCCAGCAGCCAAGATCGGGATTTTAATGAAAAACTGTTTTTT. Translating it yields CASSQDRDFNEKLFF. This chain links TRBV4-1 with TRBJ1-4; D is undetermined. This CDR3 region has 15 residues. Trimming took off 0 bases at V and 4 bases at J, with 9 bases between the two ends. Looked up from germline, CDR1 is MGHRA and CDR2 is YSYEKL.